This is a list of T cell receptor beta chains from one sample in a study of blood T cell repertoires in COVID-19. Sequencing was performed with immunoSEQ multiplex PCR; in TCRdb, only in-frame clones are kept and a portion is missing. The data hold a few hundred thousand clones, with 84% observed a single time. The sequenced sample consisted of peripheral blood. These receptors were collected from a man aged 60 to 69 with acute or convalescent COVID-19. The CDR3 runs from the conserved cysteine through the conserved F or W. A D gene is named only where the DNA matches it firmly. The size entry is marked missing in some rows and otherwise reads once, few, many or a size class.

CDR3aa,CDR3nt,v_gene,d_gene,abundance,j_gene
CASSQDYGGKFEKLFF,TGTGCCAGCAGCCAAGATTACGGGGGGAAGTTTGAAAAACTGTTTTTT,TRBV4-2,NA,NA,TRBJ1-4
CASSIQLAHEQFF,TGTGCCAGTAGTATTCAACTAGCCCATGAGCAGTTCTTC,TRBV19,NA,NA,TRBJ2-1
CASSSRAPYNEQFF,TGTGCCAGCAGCTCGAGGGCCCCCTACAATGAGCAGTTCTTC,TRBV7-2,NA,NA,TRBJ2-1
CASSDNSGTVFEQYF,TGTGCCAGCAGCGATAATAGCGGGACCGTCTTCGAGCAGTACTTC,TRBV6-5,TRBD2,NA,TRBJ2-7
CASIAAGQRVETQYF,TGTGCCAGCATCGCCGCGGGACAGAGGGTAGAGACCCAGTACTTC,TRBV6-6,NA,NA,TRBJ2-5
CASSSRQPISGNTIYF,TGTGCCAGCAGTTCCCGACAGCCGATCTCTGGAAACACCATATATTTT,TRBV27,NA,NA,TRBJ1-3
CASSVSSGRLKETQYF,TGTGCCAGCAGTGTTTCTAGCGGGAGGTTAAAAGAGACCCAGTACTTC,TRBV5-4,TRBD2,NA,TRBJ2-5
CASSYQPPGGGNTIYF,TGTGCCAGCAGTTACCAACCCCCCGGAGGGGGAAACACCATATATTTT,TRBV6-5,NA,NA,TRBJ1-3
CASREDRGYGYTF,TGTGCCAGCAGAGAAGACAGGGGCTATGGCTACACCTTC,TRBV6-1,TRBD1,NA,TRBJ1-2
CASSLSYGTGHKAFF,TGTGCCAGCAGTTTATCATATGGGACTGGGCATAAAGCTTTCTTT,TRBV27,NA,NA,TRBJ1-1
CASTVPGTGGYTF,TGTGCCAGCACCGTCCCAGGAACAGGAGGCTACACCTTC,TRBV28,NA,NA,TRBJ1-2
CASSITSGETQYF,TGTGCCAGTAGTATCACTAGCGGAGAGACCCAGTACTTC,TRBV19,TRBD2,NA,TRBJ2-5
CASSLLAGAETQYF,TGTGCCAGCAGTTTACTAGCGGGGGCGGAGACCCAGTACTTC,TRBV6-4,TRBD2,NA,TRBJ2-5
CASSYLSGGKETQYF,TGTGCCAGCAGTTACTTGTCAGGGGGGAAAGAGACCCAGTACTTC,TRBV6-5,NA,once,TRBJ2-5
CASSTGTGSGTQYF,TGTGCCAGTAGCACCGGGACAGGGTCGGGAACCCAGTACTTC,TRBV19,TRBD1,NA,TRBJ2-5
CASSPMGGTTDTQYF,TGTGCCAGCAGCCCGATGGGAGGGACCACAGATACGCAGTATTTT,TRBV7-2,TRBD2,once,TRBJ2-3
CSSGQGARQETQYF,TGCAGCTCCGGACAGGGGGCGCGGCAAGAGACCCAGTACTTC,TRBV29-1,TRBD1,few,TRBJ2-5
CASSLGHSGASGTDTQYF,TGTGCCAGCAGCTTAGGACACAGCGGGGCTAGCGGCACAGATACGCAGTATTTT,TRBV7-6,TRBD2,NA,TRBJ2-3
CASSYDRATNEKLFF,TGCGCCAGCAGCTATGACAGAGCAACTAATGAAAAACTGTTTTTT,TRBV5-1,NA,once,TRBJ1-4
CASSEHYNSPLHF,TGTGCCAGCAGTGAACATTATAATTCACCCCTCCACTTT,TRBV12-3/TRBV12-4,NA,NA,TRBJ1-6
CASSLRAGGNEQFF,TGTGCCAGCAGTTTAAGGGCAGGGGGGAATGAGCAGTTCTTC,TRBV27,NA,NA,TRBJ2-1
CASSRCTGELFF,TGTGCCAGCTCCCGTTGTACCGGGGAGCTGTTTTTT,TRBV6-7,NA,once,TRBJ2-2
CASSAPEGGTGELFF,TGTGCTAGCAGCGCCCCAGAGGGAGGCACCGGGGAGCTGTTTTTT,TRBV7-7,NA,NA,TRBJ2-2
CASSLQGGTETQYF,TGTGCCAGCAGTTTACAGGGTGGCACAGAGACCCAGTACTTC,TRBV28,NA,few,TRBJ2-5
CASSLTGLYGYTF,TGTGCCAGCAGCTTAACAGGTCTCTATGGCTACACCTTC,TRBV11-2,NA,NA,TRBJ1-2
CASSIFDRPPLGNTIYF,TGTGCCAGTAGTATCTTCGACAGGCCACCGCTCGGAAACACCATATATTTT,TRBV19,NA,once,TRBJ1-3
CASSLRAGGSTDTQYF,TGTGCCAGCAGCTTAAGGGCGGGAGGGAGCACAGATACGCAGTATTTT,TRBV7-3,TRBD2,NA,TRBJ2-3
CASSSTGTGVGTGELFF,TGCGCCAGCAGTAGCACCGGGACAGGGGTGGGCACCGGGGAGCTGTTTTTT,TRBV10-1,TRBD1,NA,TRBJ2-2
CAISEAGGGSSGNTIYF,TGTGCCATCAGTGAGGCAGGCGGAGGGAGCTCTGGAAACACCATATATTTT,TRBV10-3,NA,NA,TRBJ1-3
CAAGTGAYEQYF,TGTGCAGCCGGGACAGGGGCCTACGAGCAGTACTTC,TRBV30,TRBD1,NA,TRBJ2-7
CASRERQALNSPLHF,TGTGCCAGTAGAGAACGACAGGCGCTTAATTCACCCCTCCACTTT,TRBV19,NA,NA,TRBJ1-6
CASSKEGDQPQHF,TGTGCCAGCAGTAAAGAGGGGGATCAGCCCCAGCATTTT,TRBV12-3/TRBV12-4,NA,NA,TRBJ1-5
CSVEAPGLPYNEQFF,TGCAGCGTTGAAGCCCCGGGACTACCCTACAATGAGCAGTTCTTC,TRBV29-1,TRBD2,NA,TRBJ2-1
CASSLFPGVYTF,TGTGCCAGCAGTTTATTCCCAGGGGTTTACACCTTC,TRBV28,NA,NA,TRBJ1-2
CASSPEGGTGYTF,TGTGCCAGCAGCCCTGAAGGGGGCACCGGCTACACCTTC,TRBV6-4,TRBD1,NA,TRBJ1-2
CASSPPSGRAEQFF,TGTGCCAGCTCACCCCCCAGCGGGAGGGCCGAGCAGTTCTTC,TRBV18,TRBD2,few,TRBJ2-1
CASSALTGGGQQETQYF,TGTGCCAGCAGCGCGTTAACAGGGGGCGGTCAACAAGAGACCCAGTACTTC,TRBV7-3,TRBD1,once,TRBJ2-5
CASSQEKGNQPQHF,TGCGCCAGCAGCCAAGAGAAGGGGAATCAGCCCCAGCATTTT,TRBV4-3,NA,NA,TRBJ1-5
CASSQETSGGNEQFF,TGTGCCAGCAGCCAAGAAACTAGCGGGGGCAATGAGCAGTTCTTC,TRBV4-2,TRBD2,NA,TRBJ2-1
CASSSSGQGGSPLHF,TGTGCCAGCAGCTCTTCTGGACAGGGTGGTTCACCCCTCCACTTT,TRBV11-2,TRBD1,NA,TRBJ1-6
CASSYSADTQYF,TGTGCCAGCAGTTACTCGGCAGATACGCAGTATTTT,TRBV27,NA,NA,TRBJ2-3
CASSEQRGTEQFF,TGTGCCAGCAGTGAACAGCGGGGGACTGAGCAGTTCTTC,TRBV6-1,TRBD2,NA,TRBJ2-1
CASSILNSNQPQHF,TGTGCCAGCAGTATACTCAATAGCAATCAGCCCCAGCATTTT,TRBV2,NA,NA,TRBJ1-5
CAIRGDSSPYTDTQYF,TGTGCCATCAGGGGTGACTCTTCACCTTACACAGATACGCAGTATTTT,TRBV10-3,NA,once,TRBJ2-3
CASSDPRLAGGVNTQYF,TGTGCCAGCAGTGATCCCCGACTAGCGGGGGGCGTGAATACGCAGTATTTT,TRBV2,TRBD2,NA,TRBJ2-3
CASSVTPGLAGFTSTDTQYF,TGTGCCAGCAGCGTAACCCCGGGACTAGCGGGGTTTACTAGCACAGATACGCAGTATTTT,TRBV9,TRBD2,NA,TRBJ2-3
CASSRGHQPNTGELFF,TGCGCCAGCAGTAGAGGACACCAGCCGAACACCGGGGAGCTGTTTTTT,TRBV5-1,NA,NA,TRBJ2-2
CATSDLLAGEGVNEQFF,TGTGCCACCAGTGACCTCCTAGCGGGGGAAGGCGTGAATGAGCAGTTCTTC,TRBV24-1,TRBD2,NA,TRBJ2-1
CASTLGLAAEEQFF,TGTGCCAGTACCCTAGGGCTAGCGGCTGAAGAGCAGTTCTTC,TRBV19,TRBD2,NA,TRBJ2-1
CASSVNRGGGNTGELFF,TGTGCCAGCAGCGTAAACCGCGGGGGTGGAAACACCGGGGAGCTGTTTTTT,TRBV9,TRBD2,NA,TRBJ2-2
CASSLWTSGVGEQYF,TGTGCCAGCAGCCTATGGACTAGCGGGGTGGGAGAGCAGTACTTC,TRBV5-6,TRBD2,NA,TRBJ2-7
CASSILVSSYNEQFF,TGTGCCAGTAGTATCCTGGTTAGCTCCTACAATGAGCAGTTCTTC,TRBV19,NA,NA,TRBJ2-1